This T cell receptor beta chain was found in a study of T cells in localized non-small cell lung cancer. The repertoire was sequenced with immunoSEQ multiplex PCR; TCRdb's copy has only in-frame clones and lacks some. Among tens of thousands of clones, more than 80% were seen once, and the ten largest hold about a sixth. For this clone: Its matching antigen is unknown.

There are 14 residues in the CDR3. The ends were cut back, 7 bases at V and 2 bases at J, with 16 bases in the middle. Germline CDR1 and CDR2: SQVTM and ANQGSEA. Study-wide points: Longer overall survival accompanied higher blood T cell density. A median of about 60 of the top 100 tumor clones appeared in adjacent lung, which was paired and uninvolved.

The genes are TRBV29-1 and TRBJ2-3; maybe TRBD2 (6 bases). Material: peripheral blood, obtained before any cancer treatment. The sequence derives from a male donor at least 60 years old with stage III squamous cell lung carcinoma. CDR3 sequence: CSALLATTTDTQYF. The CDR3 bases are TGCAGCGCCTTGCTAGCGACCACCACAGATACGCAGTATTTT.